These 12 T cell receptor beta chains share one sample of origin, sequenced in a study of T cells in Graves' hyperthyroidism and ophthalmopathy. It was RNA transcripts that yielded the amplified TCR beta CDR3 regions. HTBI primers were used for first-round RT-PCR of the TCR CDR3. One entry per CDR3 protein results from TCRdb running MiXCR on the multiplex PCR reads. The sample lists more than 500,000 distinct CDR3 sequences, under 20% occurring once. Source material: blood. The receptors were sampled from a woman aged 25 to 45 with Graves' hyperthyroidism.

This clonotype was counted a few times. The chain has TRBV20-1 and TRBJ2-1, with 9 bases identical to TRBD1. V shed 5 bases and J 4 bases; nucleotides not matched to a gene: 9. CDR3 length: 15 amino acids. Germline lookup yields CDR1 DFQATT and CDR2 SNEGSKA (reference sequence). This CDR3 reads CSALTGGPLYNEQFF. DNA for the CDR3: TGCAGTGCTCTGACAGGGGGACCCTTATACAATGAGCAGTTCTTC.

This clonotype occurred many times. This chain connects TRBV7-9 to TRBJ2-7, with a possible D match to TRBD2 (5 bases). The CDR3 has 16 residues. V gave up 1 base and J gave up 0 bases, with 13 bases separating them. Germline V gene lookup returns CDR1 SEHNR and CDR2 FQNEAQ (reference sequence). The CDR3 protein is CASSLVPSRSSYEQYF. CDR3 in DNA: TGTGCCAGCAGCTTAGTGCCTAGCAGGAGCTCCTACGAGCAGTACTTC. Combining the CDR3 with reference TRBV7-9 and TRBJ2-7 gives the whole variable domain DTGVSQNPRHKITKRGQNVTFRCDPISEHNRLYWYRQTLGQGPEFLTYFQNEAQLEKSRLLSDRFSAERPKGSFSTLEIQRTEQGDSAMYLCASSLVPSRSSYEQYFGPGTRLTVT.

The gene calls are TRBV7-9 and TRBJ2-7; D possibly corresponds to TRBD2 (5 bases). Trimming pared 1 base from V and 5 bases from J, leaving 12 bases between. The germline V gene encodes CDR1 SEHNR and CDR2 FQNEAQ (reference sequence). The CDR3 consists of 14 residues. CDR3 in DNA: TGTGCCAGCAGCTTAGACGGGGAAATCGACGAGCAGTACTTC. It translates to CASSLDGEIDEQYF.

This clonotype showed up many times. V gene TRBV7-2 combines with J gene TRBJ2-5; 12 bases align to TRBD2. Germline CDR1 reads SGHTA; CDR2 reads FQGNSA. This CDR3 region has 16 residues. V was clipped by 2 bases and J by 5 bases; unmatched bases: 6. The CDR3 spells CASSLLAGGPGETQYF. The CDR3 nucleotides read TGTGCCAGCAGCTTACTAGCGGGAGGGCCTGGGGAGACCCAGTACTTC.

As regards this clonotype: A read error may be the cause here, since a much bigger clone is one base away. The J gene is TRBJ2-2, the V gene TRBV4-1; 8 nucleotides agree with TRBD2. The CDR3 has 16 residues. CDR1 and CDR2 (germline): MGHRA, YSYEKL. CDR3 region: CASGQDLAGNTGELFF. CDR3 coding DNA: TGCGCCAGCGGCCAAGACCTAGCGGGGAACACCGGGGAGCTGTTTTTT.

This CDR3 is CASSILSWDKQFF. Written as DNA, the CDR3 is TGTGCCAGTAGTATCTTAAGTTGGGACAAGCAGTTCTTC. The chain recombines TRBV19 with TRBJ2-1; D is possibly TRBD1 (6 bases). This CDR3 has 13 amino acids. The germline V gene encodes CDR1 LNHDA and CDR2 SQIVND (reference sequence). V dropped 3 bases and J dropped 11 bases, with 14 bases sitting between them. The whole variable domain, remainder taken from reference TRBV19 and TRBJ2-1, is DGGITQSPKYLFRKEGQNVTLSCEQNLNHDAMYWYRQDPGQGLRLIYYSQIVNDFQKGDIAEGYSVSREKKESFPLTVTSAQKNPTAFYLCASSILSWDKQFFGPGTRLTVL.

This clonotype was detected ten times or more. CDR3 sequence: CASSPDLQETQYF. In DNA, the CDR3 is TGTGCCAGCAGCCCGGATCTTCAAGAGACCCAGTACTTC. The chain is built from TRBV5-8 and TRBJ2-5; D remains ambiguous. This CDR3 has 13 amino acids. Looked up from germline, CDR1 is SGHTS and CDR2 is YDEGEE. The V and J ends lost 4 bases and 2 bases respectively, with 9 bases between them.

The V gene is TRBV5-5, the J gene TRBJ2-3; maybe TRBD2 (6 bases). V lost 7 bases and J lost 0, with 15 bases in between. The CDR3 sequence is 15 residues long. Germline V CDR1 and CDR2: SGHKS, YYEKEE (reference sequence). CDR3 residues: CASGGFSSSTDTQYF. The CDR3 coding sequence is TGTGCCAGCGGGGGGTTCTCGTCAAGCACAGATACGCAGTATTTT.

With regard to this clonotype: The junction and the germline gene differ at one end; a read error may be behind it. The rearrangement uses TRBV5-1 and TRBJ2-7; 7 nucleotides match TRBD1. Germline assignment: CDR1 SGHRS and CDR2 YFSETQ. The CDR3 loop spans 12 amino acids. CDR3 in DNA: TGCGCCAGCAGCTCCGGGACAGACGAGCAGCACTTC. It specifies CASSSGTDEQHF.

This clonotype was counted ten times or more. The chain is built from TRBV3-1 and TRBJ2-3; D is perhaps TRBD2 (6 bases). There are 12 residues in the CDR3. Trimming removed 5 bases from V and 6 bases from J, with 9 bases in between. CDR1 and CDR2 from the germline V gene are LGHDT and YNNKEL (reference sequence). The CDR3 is CASSFRGDTQYF. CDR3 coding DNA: TGTGCCAGCAGCTTCCGGGGGGATACGCAGTATTTT.

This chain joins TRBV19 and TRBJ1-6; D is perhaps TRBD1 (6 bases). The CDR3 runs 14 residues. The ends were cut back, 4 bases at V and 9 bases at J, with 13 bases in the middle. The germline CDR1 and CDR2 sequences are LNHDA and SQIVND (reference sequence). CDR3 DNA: TGTGCCAGTAGTACCAGGGGACTGATTTCACCCCTCCACTTT. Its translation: CASSTRGLISPLHF.

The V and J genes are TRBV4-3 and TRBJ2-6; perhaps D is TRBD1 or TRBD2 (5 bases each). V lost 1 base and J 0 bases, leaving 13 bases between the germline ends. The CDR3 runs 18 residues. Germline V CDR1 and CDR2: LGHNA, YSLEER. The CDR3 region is CASSQVAGGYSGANVLTF. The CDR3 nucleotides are TGCGCCAGCAGCCAAGTTGCTGGGGGATACTCTGGGGCCAACGTCCTGACTTTC.